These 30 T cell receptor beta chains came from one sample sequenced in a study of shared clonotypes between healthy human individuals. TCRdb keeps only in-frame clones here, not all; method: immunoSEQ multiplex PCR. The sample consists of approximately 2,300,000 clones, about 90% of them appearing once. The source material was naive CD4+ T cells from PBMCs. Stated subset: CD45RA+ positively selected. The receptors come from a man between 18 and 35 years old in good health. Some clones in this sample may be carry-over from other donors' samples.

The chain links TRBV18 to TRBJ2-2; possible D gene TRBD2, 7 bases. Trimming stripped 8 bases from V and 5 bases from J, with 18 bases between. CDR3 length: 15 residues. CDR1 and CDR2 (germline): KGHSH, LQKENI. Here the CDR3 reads CASAPAGARTGELFF. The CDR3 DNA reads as TGTGCCAGCGCCCCCGCGGGGGCAAGAACCGGGGAGCTGTTTTTT.

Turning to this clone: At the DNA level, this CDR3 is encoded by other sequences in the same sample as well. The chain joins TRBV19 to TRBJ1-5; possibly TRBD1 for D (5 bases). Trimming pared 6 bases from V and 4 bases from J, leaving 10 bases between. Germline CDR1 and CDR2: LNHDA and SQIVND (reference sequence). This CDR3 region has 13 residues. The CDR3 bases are TGTGCCAGTAGGGGGCCAGGGAATCAGCCCCAGCATTTT. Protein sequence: CASRGPGNQPQHF.

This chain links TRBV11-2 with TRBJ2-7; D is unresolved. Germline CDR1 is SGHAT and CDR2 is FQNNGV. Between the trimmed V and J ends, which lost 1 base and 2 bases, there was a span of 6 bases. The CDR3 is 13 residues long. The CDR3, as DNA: TGTGCCAGCAGCTTAGGTGCGGCCTACGAGCAGTACTTC. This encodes CASSLGAAYEQYF.

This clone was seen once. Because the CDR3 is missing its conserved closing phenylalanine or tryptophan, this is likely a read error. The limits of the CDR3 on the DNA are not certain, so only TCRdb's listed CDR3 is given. The CDR3 loop is CASSNLSGQAL. V usage is TRBV7-9 and J usage is TRBJ1-2. The CDR3 is made up of 11 amino acids, end residues included. CDR1 SEHNR and CDR2 FQNEAQ come from the germline V gene (reference sequence).

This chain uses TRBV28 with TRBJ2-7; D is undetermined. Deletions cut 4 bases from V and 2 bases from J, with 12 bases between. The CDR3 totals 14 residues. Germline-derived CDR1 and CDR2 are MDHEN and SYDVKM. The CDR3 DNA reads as TGTGCCAGCAGTTCATTGGTCGGTACCTACGAGCAGTACTTC. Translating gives CASSSLVGTYEQYF. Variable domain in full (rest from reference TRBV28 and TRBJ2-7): DVKVTQSSRYLVKRTGEKVFLECVQDMDHENMFWYRQDPGLGLRLIYFSYDVKMKEKGDIPEGYSVSREKKERFSLILESASTNQTSMYLCASSSLVGTYEQYFGPGTRLTVT.

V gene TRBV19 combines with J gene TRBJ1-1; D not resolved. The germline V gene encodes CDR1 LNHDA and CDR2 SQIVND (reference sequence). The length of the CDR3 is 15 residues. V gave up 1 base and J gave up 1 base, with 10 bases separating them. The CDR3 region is CASSIVRLTNTEAFF. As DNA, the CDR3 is TGTGCCAGTAGTATAGTACGCTTAACGAACACTGAAGCTTTCTTT.

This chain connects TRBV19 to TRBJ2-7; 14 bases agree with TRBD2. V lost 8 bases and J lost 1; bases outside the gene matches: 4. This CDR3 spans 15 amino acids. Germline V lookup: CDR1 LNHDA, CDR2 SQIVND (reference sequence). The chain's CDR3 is CASRLAGGPSYEQYF. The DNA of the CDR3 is TGTGCCAGTCGACTAGCGGGAGGGCCATCCTACGAGCAGTACTTC.

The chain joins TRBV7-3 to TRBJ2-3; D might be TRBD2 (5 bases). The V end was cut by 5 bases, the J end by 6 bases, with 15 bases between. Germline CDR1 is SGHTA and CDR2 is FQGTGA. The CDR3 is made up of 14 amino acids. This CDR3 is CASSLGLPRDTQYF. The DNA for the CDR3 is TGTGCCAGCAGCCTAGGACTGCCGAGGGATACGCAGTATTTT.

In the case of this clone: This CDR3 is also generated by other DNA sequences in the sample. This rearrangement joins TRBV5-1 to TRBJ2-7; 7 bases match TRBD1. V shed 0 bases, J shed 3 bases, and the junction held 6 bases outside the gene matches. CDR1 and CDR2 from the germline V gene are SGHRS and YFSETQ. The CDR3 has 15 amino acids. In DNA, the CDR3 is TGCGCCAGCAGCTTGGAGGGTAGGGGGCTCTACGAGCAGTACTTC. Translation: CASSLEGRGLYEQYF.

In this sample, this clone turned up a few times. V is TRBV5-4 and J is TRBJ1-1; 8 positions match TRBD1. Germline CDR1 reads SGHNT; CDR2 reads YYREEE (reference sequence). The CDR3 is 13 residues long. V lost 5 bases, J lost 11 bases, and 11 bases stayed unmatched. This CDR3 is CASSSRGQGTAFF. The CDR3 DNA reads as TGTGCCAGCAGTAGCCGAGGACAGGGTACCGCTTTCTTT.

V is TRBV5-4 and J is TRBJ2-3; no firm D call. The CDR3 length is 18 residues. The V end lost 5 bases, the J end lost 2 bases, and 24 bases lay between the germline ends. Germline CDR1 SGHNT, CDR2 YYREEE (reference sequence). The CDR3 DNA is TGTGCCAGCAGGGAAGCCCCCGACTCCCTTCCCTCCACAGATACGCAGTATTTT. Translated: CASREAPDSLPSTDTQYF. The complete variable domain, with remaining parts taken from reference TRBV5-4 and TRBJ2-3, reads ETGVTQSPTHLIKTRGQQVTLRCSSQSGHNTVSWYQQALGQGPQFIFQYYREEENGRGNFPPRFSGLQFPNYSSELNVNALELDDSALYLCASREAPDSLPSTDTQYFGPGTRLTVL.

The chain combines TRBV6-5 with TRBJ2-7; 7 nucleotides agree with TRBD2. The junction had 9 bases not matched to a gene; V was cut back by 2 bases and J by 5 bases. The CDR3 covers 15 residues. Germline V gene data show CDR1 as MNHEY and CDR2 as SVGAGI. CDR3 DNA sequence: TGTGCCAGCAGTTACGTTACTAGCGTATACCACGAGCAGTACTTC. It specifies CASSYVTSVYHEQYF.

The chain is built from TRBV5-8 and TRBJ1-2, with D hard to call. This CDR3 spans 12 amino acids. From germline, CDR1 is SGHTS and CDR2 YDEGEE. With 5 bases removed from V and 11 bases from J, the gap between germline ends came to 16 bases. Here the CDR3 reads CASRTNRISYTF. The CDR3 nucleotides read TGTGCCAGCAGAACCAACCGAATCTCATACACCTTC.

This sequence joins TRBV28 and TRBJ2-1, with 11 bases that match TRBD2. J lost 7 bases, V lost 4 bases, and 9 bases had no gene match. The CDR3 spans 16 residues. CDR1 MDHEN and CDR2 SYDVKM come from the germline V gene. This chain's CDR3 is CASSSASGRPVNEQFF. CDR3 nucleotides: TGTGCCAGCAGTTCAGCTAGCGGGAGGCCGGTAAATGAGCAGTTCTTC.

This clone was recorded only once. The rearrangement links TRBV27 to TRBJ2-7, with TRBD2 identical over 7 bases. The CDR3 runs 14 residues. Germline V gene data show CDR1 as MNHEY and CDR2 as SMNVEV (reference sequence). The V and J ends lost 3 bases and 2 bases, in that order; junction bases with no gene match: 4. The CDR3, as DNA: TGTGCCAGCAGTTTGGCGGGAGTTCCCTACGAGCAGTACTTC. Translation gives CASSLAGVPYEQYF.

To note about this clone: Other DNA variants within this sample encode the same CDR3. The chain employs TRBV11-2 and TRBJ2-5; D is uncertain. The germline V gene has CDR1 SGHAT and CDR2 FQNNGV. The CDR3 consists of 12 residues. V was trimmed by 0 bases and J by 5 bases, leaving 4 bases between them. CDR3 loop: CASSLESETQYF. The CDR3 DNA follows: TGTGCCAGCAGCTTAGAGTCGGAGACCCAGTACTTC.

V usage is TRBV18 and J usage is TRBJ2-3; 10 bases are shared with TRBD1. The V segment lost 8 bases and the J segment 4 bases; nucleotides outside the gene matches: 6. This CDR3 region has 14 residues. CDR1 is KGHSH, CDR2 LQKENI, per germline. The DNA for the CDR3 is TGTGCCAGCACTGGACAGGGGGAGGCAGATACGCAGTATTTT. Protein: CASTGQGEADTQYF.

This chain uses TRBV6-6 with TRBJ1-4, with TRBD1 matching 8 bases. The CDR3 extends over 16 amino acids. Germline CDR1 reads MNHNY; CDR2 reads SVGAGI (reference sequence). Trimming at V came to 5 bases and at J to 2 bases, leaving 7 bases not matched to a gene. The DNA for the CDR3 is TGTGCCAGCAGTCAGAGGACAGGGTCCACTAATGAAAAACTGTTTTTT. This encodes CASSQRTGSTNEKLFF.

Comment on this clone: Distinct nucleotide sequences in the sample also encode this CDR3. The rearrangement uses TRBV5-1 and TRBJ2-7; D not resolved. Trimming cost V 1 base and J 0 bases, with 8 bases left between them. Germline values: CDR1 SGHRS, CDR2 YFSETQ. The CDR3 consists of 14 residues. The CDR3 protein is CASSLQGPSYEQYF. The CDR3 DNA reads TGCGCCAGCAGCTTGCAAGGTCCCTCCTACGAGCAGTACTTC.

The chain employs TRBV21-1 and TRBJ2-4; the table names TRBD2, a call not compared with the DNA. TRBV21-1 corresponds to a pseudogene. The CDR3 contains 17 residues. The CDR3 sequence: CASSKQGAGAPKNIQYF. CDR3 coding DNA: TGTGCCAGCAGCAAACAAGGGGCGGGAGCGCCAAAAAACATTCAGTACTTC.

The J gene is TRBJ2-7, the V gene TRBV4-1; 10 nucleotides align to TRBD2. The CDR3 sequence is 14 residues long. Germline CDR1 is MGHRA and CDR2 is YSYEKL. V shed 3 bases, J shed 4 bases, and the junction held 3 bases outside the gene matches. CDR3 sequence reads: CASSQGLAIYEQYF. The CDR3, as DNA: TGCGCCAGCAGCCAGGGACTAGCGATTTACGAGCAGTACTTC.

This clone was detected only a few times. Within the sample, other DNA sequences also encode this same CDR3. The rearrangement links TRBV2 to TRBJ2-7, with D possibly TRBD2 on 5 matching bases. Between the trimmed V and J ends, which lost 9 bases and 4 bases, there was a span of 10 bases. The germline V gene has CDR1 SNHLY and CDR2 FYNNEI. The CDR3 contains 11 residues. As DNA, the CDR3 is TGTGCCAGTTCGGACTCTTACGAGCAGTACTTC. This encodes CASSDSYEQYF.

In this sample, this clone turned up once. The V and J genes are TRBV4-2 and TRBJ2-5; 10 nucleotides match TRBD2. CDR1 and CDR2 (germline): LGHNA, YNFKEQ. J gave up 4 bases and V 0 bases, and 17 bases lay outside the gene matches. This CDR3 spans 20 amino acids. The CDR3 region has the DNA TGTGCCAGCAGCCAAGAAGGGGCTAGCGGGAGTGGATTTTCAGGAGAGACCCAGTACTTC. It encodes CASSQEGASGSGFSGETQYF.

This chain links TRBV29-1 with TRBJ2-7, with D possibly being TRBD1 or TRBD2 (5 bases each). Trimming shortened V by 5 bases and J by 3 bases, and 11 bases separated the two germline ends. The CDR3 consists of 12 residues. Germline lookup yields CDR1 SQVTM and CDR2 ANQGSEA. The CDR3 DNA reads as TGCAGCGTTCTCCCTGGGGGCTACGAGCAGTACTTC. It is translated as CSVLPGGYEQYF.

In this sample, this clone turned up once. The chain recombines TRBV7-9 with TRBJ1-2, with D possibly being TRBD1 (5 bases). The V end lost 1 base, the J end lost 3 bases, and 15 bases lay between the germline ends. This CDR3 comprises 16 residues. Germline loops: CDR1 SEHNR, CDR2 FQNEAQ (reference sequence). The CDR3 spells CASSLGTARDDYGYTF. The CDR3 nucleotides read TGTGCCAGCAGCTTAGGTACAGCCAGGGACGACTATGGCTACACCTTC.

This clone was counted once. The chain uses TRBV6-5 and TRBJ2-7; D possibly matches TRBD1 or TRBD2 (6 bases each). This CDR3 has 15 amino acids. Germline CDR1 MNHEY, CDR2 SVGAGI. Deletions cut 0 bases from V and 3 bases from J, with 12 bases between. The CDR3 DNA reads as TGTGCCAGCAGTTACTCGTGGAGGGGGATCTACGAGCAGTACTTC. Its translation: CASSYSWRGIYEQYF.

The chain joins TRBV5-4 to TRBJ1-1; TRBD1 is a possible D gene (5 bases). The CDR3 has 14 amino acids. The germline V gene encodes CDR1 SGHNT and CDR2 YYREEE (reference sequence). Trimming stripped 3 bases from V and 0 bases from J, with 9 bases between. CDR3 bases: TGTGCCAGCAGCTGGGGACCACTGAACACTGAAGCTTTCTTT. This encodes CASSWGPLNTEAFF.

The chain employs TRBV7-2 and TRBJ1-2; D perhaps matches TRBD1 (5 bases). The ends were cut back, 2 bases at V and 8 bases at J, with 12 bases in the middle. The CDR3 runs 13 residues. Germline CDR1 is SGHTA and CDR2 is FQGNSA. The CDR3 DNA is TGTGCCAGCAGCTTAAGGTGGGGGGGAGGCTACACCTTC. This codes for CASSLRWGGGYTF.

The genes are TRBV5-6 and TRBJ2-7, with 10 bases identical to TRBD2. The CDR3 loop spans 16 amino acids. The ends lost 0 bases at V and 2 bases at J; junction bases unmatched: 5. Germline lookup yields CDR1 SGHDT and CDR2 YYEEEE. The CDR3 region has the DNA TGTGCCAGCAGCTTGGGGACTAGCGGCCAAGCCTACGAGCAGTACTTC. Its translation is CASSLGTSGQAYEQYF.

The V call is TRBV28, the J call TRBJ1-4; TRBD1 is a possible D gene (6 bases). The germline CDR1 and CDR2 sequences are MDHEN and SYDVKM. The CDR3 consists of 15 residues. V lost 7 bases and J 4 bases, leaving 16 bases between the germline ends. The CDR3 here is CASIGGALSNEKLFF. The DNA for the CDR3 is TGTGCCAGCATAGGGGGGGCGCTTAGTAATGAAAAACTGTTTTTT.